Listed below are T cell receptor beta chains from one sample, sequenced in a study of graft-versus-host responses after intestinal transplantation. These TCRs are of unknown antigen specificity. The assay was immunoSEQ multiplex PCR, and TCRdb's table has in-frame clones only and misses some. The sample lists fewer than 120,000 clones, about 94% occurring once. Here the sequenced sample was unstimulated CD8+ T cells sorted from spleen or lymph node cells, taken before intestinal transplant. Source of these receptors: a human donor who received an intestinal transplant. Each CDR3 is given with its conserved first and last residue. D genes are given only for firm matches. The size entry is marked missing in some rows and otherwise reads once, few, many or a size class.

J: TRBJ2-7
size: NA
D: NA
V: TRBV19
DNA: TGTGCCAGTAGTATGGTGAGCGGGTTCTCCTACGAGCAGTACTTC
CDR3: CASSMVSGFSYEQYF

J: TRBJ2-5
size: NA
D: TRBD2
V: TRBV9
DNA: TGTGCCAGCAGCCCCCGGATAGCGGGAGGGCCGGGAGAGACCCAGTACTTC
CDR3: CASSPRIAGGPGETQYF

J: TRBJ2-1
size: NA
D: TRBD2
V: TRBV27
DNA: TGTGCCAGCAGTTTCACTAGAGCGGGAAACAATGAGCAGTTCTTC
CDR3: CASSFTRAGNNEQFF

J: TRBJ2-7
size: NA
D: NA
V: TRBV5-6
DNA: TGTGCCAGCAGCTCAATTACTGGGGGCGGAATCTACGAGCAGTACTTC
CDR3: CASSSITGGGIYEQYF

J: TRBJ1-5
size: NA
D: TRBD1
V: TRBV27
DNA: TGTGCCAGCAGGGGACAGGGTGTTGTGCCCCAGCATTTT
CDR3: CASRGQGVVPQHF

J: TRBJ2-7
size: NA
D: NA
V: TRBV19
DNA: TGTGCCAGTAGTTGGACATCCACCTACGAGCAGTACTTC
CDR3: CASSWTSTYEQYF

J: TRBJ1-1
size: NA
D: NA
V: TRBV7-8
DNA: TGTGCCAGCACGGAACCAAACACTGAAGCTTTCTTT
CDR3: CASTEPNTEAFF

J: TRBJ1-2
size: NA
D: TRBD1
V: TRBV28
DNA: TGTGCCAGCAGTTTACAGGGGGACAGGGTCAGTGGCTACACCTTC
CDR3: CASSLQGDRVSGYTF

J: TRBJ2-6
size: NA
D: NA
V: TRBV9
DNA: TGTGCCAGCAGCGATGATCCAGGAGCCTCTGGGGCCAACGTCCTGACTTTC
CDR3: CASSDDPGASGANVLTF

J: TRBJ2-7
size: NA
D: NA
V: TRBV11-2
DNA: TGTGCCAGCAGCTTGAGAGGGTTACTCTACGAGCAGTACTTC
CDR3: CASSLRGLLYEQYF

J: TRBJ2-7
size: NA
D: NA
V: TRBV4-1
DNA: TGCGCCAGCAGCCAAGAGTGGTCGCAGTTCGCCAACGAGCAGTACTTC
CDR3: CASSQEWSQFANEQYF

J: TRBJ2-1
size: NA
D: NA
V: TRBV11-3
DNA: TGTGCCAGCAGCCAAGGGTGGGAGCAGTTCTTC
CDR3: CASSQGWEQFF

J: TRBJ2-7
size: NA
D: NA
V: TRBV19
DNA: TGTGCCAGTAGCCCCGCGAGTGTGGACTACGAGCAGTACTTC
CDR3: CASSPASVDYEQYF

J: TRBJ2-2
size: NA
D: TRBD2
V: TRBV10-1
DNA: TGCGCCAGCAGTGAGCTTAGCGGGAGCGGGGAGCTGTTTTTT
CDR3: CASSELSGSGELFF

J: TRBJ1-4
size: NA
D: TRBD1
V: TRBV27
DNA: TGTGCCAGCAGTTCGACAGGGGGCGCGGAAAAACTGTTTTTT
CDR3: CASSSTGGAEKLFF

J: TRBJ1-2
size: NA
D: NA
V: TRBV7-9
DNA: TGTGCCAGCAGCTCCGACAGTTTCACCTACACCTATGGCTACACCTTC
CDR3: CASSSDSFTYTYGYTF

J: TRBJ2-4
size: NA
D: NA
V: TRBV29-1
DNA: TGCAGCGTTGAGAGCGAAAAAAACATTCAGTACTTC
CDR3: CSVESEKNIQYF

J: TRBJ2-1
size: once
D: TRBD2
V: TRBV2
DNA: TGTGCCAGCAGTCCTACTAGCGGTCTCTTCGACGAGCAGTTCTTC
CDR3: CASSPTSGLFDEQFF

J: TRBJ1-1
size: NA
D: TRBD1
V: TRBV15
DNA: TGTGCCACCAGCAGATGGACAGGGAACACTGAAGCTTTCTTT
CDR3: CATSRWTGNTEAFF

J: TRBJ2-3
size: NA
D: TRBD2
V: TRBV7-6
DNA: TGTGCCAGCAGCCCCCAAGCGGGAGGCCCAGATACGCAGTATTTT
CDR3: CASSPQAGGPDTQYF

J: TRBJ2-5
size: NA
D: NA
V: TRBV13
DNA: TGTGCCAGCAGCTTCCCGGGGGGCACGGGCCCCAATCAAGAGACCCAGTACTTC
CDR3: CASSFPGGTGPNQETQYF

J: TRBJ2-3
size: once
D: TRBD2
V: TRBV4-1
DNA: TGCGCCAGCAGCCAAGATGTTATGGGACTAGCGGGAGATACGCAGTATTTT
CDR3: CASSQDVMGLAGDTQYF

J: TRBJ2-1
size: NA
D: NA
V: TRBV7-9
DNA: TGTGCCAGCAGTTTTGACGGACATTTGCAGTTCTTC
CDR3: CASSFDGHLQFF

J: TRBJ2-7
size: NA
D: NA
V: TRBV2
DNA: TGTGCCAGCAGTGAAGCGCCCGGGGGTAGTATATACGAGCAGTACTTC
CDR3: CASSEAPGGSIYEQYF

J: TRBJ2-7
size: NA
D: TRBD1
V: TRBV6-5
DNA: TGTGCCAGCAGTGGAGGACAGGGTGGGTACGAGCAGTACTTC
CDR3: CASSGGQGGYEQYF

J: TRBJ2-7
size: NA
D: TRBD2
V: TRBV9
DNA: TGTGCCAGCAGCGTAGAGGCTAGCGGTTCCTACGAGCAGTACTTC
CDR3: CASSVEASGSYEQYF

J: TRBJ2-7
size: NA
D: NA
V: TRBV19
DNA: TGTGCCAGTAGTATGGAACCCCTCGAGCAGTACTTC
CDR3: CASSMEPLEQYF

J: TRBJ2-3
size: NA
D: NA
V: TRBV2
DNA: TGTGCCATGGCAACGGAAGATACGCAGTATTTT
CDR3: CAMATEDTQYF

J: TRBJ2-7
size: NA
D: TRBD2
V: TRBV19
DNA: TGTGCCAGTAGCTCACAAAGCGGGAGGACCTACGAGCAGTACTTC
CDR3: CASSSQSGRTYEQYF

J: TRBJ1-1
size: NA
D: NA
V: TRBV11-2
DNA: TGTGCCAGCAGCTTAGAGGTCAGCCTGGGGACTGAAGCTTTCTTT
CDR3: CASSLEVSLGTEAFF

J: TRBJ1-3
size: few
D: NA
V: TRBV4-1
DNA: TGCGCCAGCAGCCAAGAACGGGGACCTGGAAACACCATATATTTT
CDR3: CASSQERGPGNTIYF

J: TRBJ2-6
size: NA
D: TRBD1
V: TRBV7-9
DNA: TGTGCCAGCAGCACAGCGCCGGGACAGGGGGCCAGTGGGGCCAACGTCCTGACTTTC
CDR3: CASSTAPGQGASGANVLTF

J: TRBJ1-5
size: NA
D: NA
V: TRBV27
DNA: TGTGCCAGCAGTGAATTTGGGGCTAATCAGCCCCAGCATTTT
CDR3: CASSEFGANQPQHF

J: TRBJ1-2
size: once
D: TRBD1
V: TRBV2
DNA: TGTGCCAGCAGTGAAGGACAGGGTCCCTATGGCTACACCTTC
CDR3: CASSEGQGPYGYTF

J: TRBJ2-1
size: NA
D: TRBD1
V: TRBV5-4
DNA: TGTGCCAGCAGCAAAGTCCCGGGACAGGAGCAGTTCTTC
CDR3: CASSKVPGQEQFF

J: TRBJ1-1
size: NA
D: NA
V: TRBV27
DNA: TGTGCCAGCAGCCGGGGGACGGGGAGGGGGGCTGAAGCTTTCTTT
CDR3: CASSRGTGRGAEAFF

J: TRBJ2-1
size: once
D: NA
V: TRBV27
DNA: TGTGCCAGCAGTTTAATCTACAGCTCCTACAATGAGCAGTTCTTC
CDR3: CASSLIYSSYNEQFF

J: TRBJ1-1
size: NA
D: NA
V: TRBV19
DNA: TGTGCCACCCTGACGGGGAACACTGAAGCTTTCTTT
CDR3: CATLTGNTEAFF

J: TRBJ2-7
size: few
D: NA
V: TRBV7-9
DNA: TGTGCCAGCAGCCGCAGGGGTTTGGAGCAGTACTTC
CDR3: CASSRRGLEQYF

J: TRBJ1-1
size: NA
D: TRBD1
V: TRBV27
DNA: TGTGCCAGCAGTTCGACAGGGGCCAACACTGAAGCTTTCTTT
CDR3: CASSSTGANTEAFF

J: TRBJ2-3
size: NA
D: TRBD2
V: TRBV19
DNA: TGTGCCAGTAGTAGTCAGCGGGAGGGCCTCGATACGCAGTATTTT
CDR3: CASSSQREGLDTQYF

J: TRBJ2-7
size: NA
D: TRBD2
V: TRBV5-8
DNA: TGTGCCAGCAGCTCCGAGCGGGAGGGGGCCTACGAGCAGTACTTC
CDR3: CASSSEREGAYEQYF

J: TRBJ1-1
size: NA
D: TRBD1
V: TRBV6-1
DNA: TGTGCCAGCTCGTCGGGACAGGGGAACACTGAAGCTTTCTTT
CDR3: CASSSGQGNTEAFF

J: TRBJ2-7
size: NA
D: NA
V: TRBV28
DNA: TGTGCCGGGTCCCGGAACGGATGGCATCCCTACGAGCAGTACTTC
CDR3: CAGSRNGWHPYEQYF

J: TRBJ2-6
size: NA
D: TRBD1
V: TRBV5-1
DNA: TGCGCCAGCAGCCGAGAGACAGGGGGCACCTCTGGGGCCAACGTCCTGGCTTTC
CDR3: CASSRETGGTSGANVLAF

J: TRBJ2-1
size: once
D: TRBD1
V: TRBV27
DNA: TGTGCCAGCACTTCCGGGACAGCCTACAATGAGCAGTTCTTC
CDR3: CASTSGTAYNEQFF

J: TRBJ1-2
size: NA
D: NA
V: TRBV27
DNA: TGTGCCAGCAGTTCCTCTCCTAGGGGGGGGGAAAGGGGTGGCTACACCTTC
CDR3: CASSSSPRGGERGGYTF

J: TRBJ2-1
size: NA
D: NA
V: TRBV6-5
DNA: TGTGCCAGCAGTCCTGCCTACAATGAGCAGTTCTTC
CDR3: CASSPAYNEQFF

J: TRBJ2-4
size: NA
D: TRBD2
V: TRBV6-4
DNA: TGTGCCAGCAGTGATTTGGCGGGAGAGGGCATTCAGTACTTC
CDR3: CASSDLAGEGIQYF

J: TRBJ2-1
size: NA
D: NA
V: TRBV28
DNA: TGTGCCAGCAGTTTAGGGGGTGAGCAGTTCTTC
CDR3: CASSLGGEQFF

J: TRBJ2-7
size: NA
D: TRBD1
V: TRBV11-2
DNA: TGTGCCAGCAGCTTAGGCAGGGGGCCCTCCTACGAGCAGTACTTC
CDR3: CASSLGRGPSYEQYF

J: TRBJ1-5
size: once
D: NA
V: TRBV11-2
DNA: TGTGCCAGCAGCCCCCTTTCGGGCAGAGTGAATCAGCCCCAGCATTTT
CDR3: CASSPLSGRVNQPQHF

J: TRBJ1-5
size: NA
D: NA
V: TRBV20-1
DNA: TGCAGTGCCGGGAAACAGCCCCAGCATTTT
CDR3: CSAGKQPQHF